Below are 21 T cell receptor beta chains sequenced from a single sample in a study of OX40 agonist ivuxolimab in advanced cancers. Using immunoSEQ multiplex PCR, the repertoire was profiled, and TCRdb retains in-frame clones only, with some absent. The sample yields tens of thousands of clones, around 85% seen once. The material sequenced was CD4+ or CD8+ T cells sorted from blood, taken in a trial of the OX40 agonist ivuxolimab. These receptor sequences come from an adult with an advanced solid tumor such as melanoma, head and neck, liver or kidney cancer.

V usage is TRBV7-2 and J usage is TRBJ2-5; the match to TRBD2 covers 12 bases. The CDR3 loop spans 16 amino acids. J was trimmed by 4 bases and V by 1 base; bases with no gene match: 4. Germline V lookup: CDR1 SGHTA, CDR2 FQGNSA. The CDR3 DNA reads as TGTGCCAGCAGCTTAGAACTAGCGGGGGGTGTAGAGACCCAGTACTTC. This gives the protein CASSLELAGGVETQYF. The full variable domain, completed using reference TRBV7-2 and TRBJ2-5, is GAGVSQSPSNKVTEKGKDVELRCDPISGHTALYWYRQSLGQGLEFLIYFQGNSAPDKSGLPSDRFSAERTGGSVSTLTIQRTQQEDSAVYLCASSLELAGGVETQYFGPGTRLLVL.

The rearrangement uses TRBV7-9 and TRBJ2-5, with D unresolved. CDR3 length: 15 residues. V lost 0 bases to trimming and J lost 1 base, with 9 bases between them. CDR1 and CDR2 (germline): SEHNR, FQNEAQ (reference sequence). CDR3 bases: TGTGCCAGCAGCTTAGCTGGGGTGGCCCAAGAGACCCAGTACTTC. The encoded protein is CASSLAGVAQETQYF.

The V gene is TRBV9, the J gene TRBJ2-5, with a tentative D call TRBD1 (6 bases). Per germline, CDR1 SGDLS and CDR2 YYNGEE. V was cut by 4 bases and J by 11 bases, with 27 bases left in between. CDR3 size: 16 residues. CDR3 in amino acids: CASSPEVGTRVREQYF. In DNA form, the CDR3 reads TGTGCCAGCAGCCCCGAGGTGGGGACAAGGGTGAGGGAGCAGTACTTC.

This chain connects TRBV28 to TRBJ2-7; weak D call: TRBD1 (6 bases). The V gene's germline CDR1 is MDHEN and CDR2 SYDVKM. V lost 6 bases to trimming and J lost 3 bases, with 18 bases between them. The CDR3 length is 15 residues. DNA for the CDR3: TGTGCCAGCAGCGAACAGGGTGCAACCCTCTACGAGCAGTACTTC. Amino acid sequence: CASSEQGATLYEQYF.

The V and J genes are TRBV29-1 and TRBJ2-1; 7 bases map to TRBD1. The CDR3 has 12 amino acids. Germline-derived CDR1 and CDR2 are SQVTM and ANQGSEA. V was clipped by 7 bases and J by 5 bases; unmatched bases: 5. The CDR3 bases are TGCAGCGCCGGGACAGCTAACAATGAGCAGTTCTTC. Amino acids: CSAGTANNEQFF.

This chain links TRBV7-2 with TRBJ2-3; possibly TRBD2 for D (6 bases). V lost 2 bases, J lost 0 bases, and 15 bases lay in between. The CDR3 sequence is 17 residues long. Germline values: CDR1 SGHTA, CDR2 FQGNSA. As DNA, the CDR3 is TGTGCCAGCAGCTTAAGTTGGGGCGCGGGGAGCACAGATACGCAGTATTTT. This sequence encodes CASSLSWGAGSTDTQYF.

This rearrangement joins TRBV5-1 to TRBJ2-7; 7 bases match TRBD1. Looked up from germline, CDR1 is SGHRS and CDR2 is YFSETQ. The CDR3 extends over 14 amino acids. The trim removed 3 bases at V and 3 bases at J, leaving 6 bases unmatched. The CDR3 loop reads CASSYPGTDYEQYF. The CDR3 DNA follows: TGCGCCAGCAGCTACCCAGGGACAGACTACGAGCAGTACTTC.

This chain links TRBV19 with TRBJ2-2; perhaps TRBD1 as D (6 bases). The CDR3 sequence is 15 residues long. From germline, CDR1 is LNHDA and CDR2 SQIVND (reference sequence). V was pared by 6 bases and J by 1 base, with 12 bases between. DNA for the CDR3: TGTGCCAGTAGACGGGCGACAGGGAACACCGGGGAGCTGTTTTTT. As protein: CASRRATGNTGELFF.

This clone was recorded only once. This sequence joins TRBV7-2 and TRBJ2-5, with 8 bases lining up with TRBD2. Matching the DNA end better, TRBJ2-7 makes the J call doubtful. The CDR3 totals 16 residues. The germline V gene has CDR1 SGHTA and CDR2 FQGNSA. The CDR3 spells CASSLGVLASGYEQYF. The CDR3 nucleotides are TGTGCCAGCAGCTTAGGTGTTTTGGCTAGCGGGTACGAGCAGTACTTC.

This clone has only one observation. V is TRBV11-2 and J is TRBJ2-7; D is perhaps TRBD1 or TRBD2 (5 bases each). Trimming cost V 4 bases and J 7 bases, with 20 bases left between them. Germline V gives CDR1 SGHAT, CDR2 FQNNGV. The CDR3 totals 15 residues. The CDR3 protein is CASSSTPGTAWEQYF. CDR3 nucleotide sequence: TGTGCCAGCAGCTCTACCCCCGGGACCGCCTGGGAGCAGTACTTC.

The gene calls are TRBV5-4 and TRBJ2-4; 10 bases align to TRBD1. Germline-derived CDR1 and CDR2 are SGHNT and YYREEE (reference sequence). The CDR3 is made up of 17 amino acids. V lost 4 bases and J lost 1; bases outside the gene matches: 8. The CDR3 protein is CASSASGTGDAKNIQYF. The CDR3 DNA sequence: TGTGCCAGCAGCGCCTCCGGGACAGGGGACGCCAAAAACATTCAGTACTTC.

The chain has TRBV5-1 and TRBJ2-5; 7 nucleotides align to TRBD2. The junction had 8 bases not matched to a gene; V was cut back by 6 bases and J by 0 bases. Per the germline V gene, CDR1 is SGHRS and CDR2 is YFSETQ. This CDR3 has 15 amino acids. In nucleotides, the CDR3 is TGCGCCAGCACCCTATCTAGCGGTTACCAAGAGACCCAGTACTTC. Residues: CASTLSSGYQETQYF. Full variable domain (outside the CDR3, taken from reference TRBV5-1 and TRBJ2-5): KAGVTQTPRYLIKTRGQQVTLSCSPISGHRSVSWYQQTPGQGLQFLFEYFSETQRNKGNFPGRFSGRQFSNSRSEMNVSTLELGDSALYLCASTLSSGYQETQYFGPGTRLLVL.

The rearrangement joins TRBV28 to TRBJ1-6; TRBD1 might be the D (6 bases). V was pared by 7 bases and J by 1 base, with 11 bases between. CDR1 is MDHEN, CDR2 SYDVKM, per germline. There are 15 residues in the CDR3. This CDR3 reads CASTEQGSYNSPLHF. The CDR3 DNA sequence: TGTGCCAGCACCGAACAGGGATCCTATAATTCACCCCTCCACTTT. Full variable domain (rest looked up from reference TRBV28 and TRBJ1-6): DVKVTQSSRYLVKRTGEKVFLECVQDMDHENMFWYRQDPGLGLRLIYFSYDVKMKEKGDIPEGYSVSREKKERFSLILESASTNQTSMYLCASTEQGSYNSPLHFGNGTRLTVT.

The rearrangement joins TRBV13 to TRBJ2-7; TRBD2 agrees at 10 bases. The CDR3 has 18 residues. CDR1 PRHDT and CDR2 FYEKMQ come from the germline V gene (reference sequence). V was pared by 5 bases and J by 2 bases, with 15 bases of the junction left unmatched. The CDR3: CASSTSLERGGITYEQYF. The CDR3 nucleotides read TGTGCCAGCAGCACATCGTTAGAGCGGGGGGGAATAACCTACGAGCAGTACTTC.

The sample holds one count of this clone. This chain uses TRBV7-6 with TRBJ2-7; the match to TRBD1 covers 8 bases. This CDR3 is 13 amino acids long. With 4 bases clipped from V and 5 bases from J, the junction kept 4 bases outside the gene matches. Germline V CDR1 and CDR2: SGHVS, FNYEAQ. In nucleotides, the CDR3 is TGTGCCAGCAGCTCGACAGGGGCGAACGAGCAGTACTTC. This translates into CASSSTGANEQYF.

The J gene is TRBJ2-7, the V gene TRBV13; D possibly corresponds to TRBD1 (6 bases). V gave up 2 bases and J gave up 1 base, with 6 bases separating them. The germline gives CDR1 PRHDT, CDR2 FYEKMQ (reference sequence). The CDR3 totals 13 residues. CDR3 coding DNA: TGTGCCAGCAGCTTAAGGGGGTCCTACGAGCAGTACTTC. This translates into CASSLRGSYEQYF.

This chain uses TRBV28 with TRBJ2-3; D ambiguous. Germline CDR1 reads MDHEN; CDR2 reads SYDVKM. With 2 bases removed from V and 1 base from J, the gap between germline ends came to 13 bases. CDR3 length: 16 residues. The CDR3 protein is CASSLADPSGTDTQYF. CDR3 in DNA: TGTGCCAGCAGTTTAGCGGATCCAAGTGGCACAGATACGCAGTATTTT.

Only one count was recorded for this clone. The J gene is TRBJ2-5, the V gene TRBV7-2, with a weak D call TRBD2 (5 bases). V lost 5 bases to trimming and J lost 5 bases, with 15 bases between them. Per germline, CDR1 SGHTA and CDR2 FQGNSA. The CDR3 length is 14 residues. CDR3 coding DNA: TGTGCCAGCAGCCCGCAACCGGGGAAGGAGACCCAGTACTTC. As protein: CASSPQPGKETQYF.

The chain couples TRBV18 to TRBJ1-1, with a tentative D call TRBD1 (5 bases). The CDR3 loop spans 15 amino acids. Trimming took 3 bases from V and 4 from J, leaving 15 bases between them. Germline V gene lookup returns CDR1 KGHSH and CDR2 LQKENI. CDR3 DNA: TGTGCCAGCTCACCGCCGGGACTCCGGACCACTGAAGCTTTCTTT. Translating it yields CASSPPGLRTTEAFF.

The chain is built from TRBV5-4 and TRBJ2-7; D perhaps matches TRBD1 (6 bases). Germline V gene sequence: CDR1 SGHNT, CDR2 YYREEE (reference sequence). This CDR3 is 16 amino acids long. V was cut by 4 bases and J by 0 bases, with 17 bases left in between. For the CDR3, the DNA is TGTGCCAGCAGCCCTCGGGACACCCTAAGCTCCTACGAGCAGTACTTC. Translated, it gives CASSPRDTLSSYEQYF.

The V call is TRBV11-2, the J call TRBJ2-7, with D unclear. Germline values: CDR1 SGHAT, CDR2 FQNNGV. The CDR3 runs 15 residues. Trimming removed 5 bases at V and 4 bases at J, with 18 bases between. The CDR3 here is CASSPAPLYSYEQYF. CDR3 in DNA: TGTGCCAGCAGCCCAGCGCCTTTATATTCTTACGAGCAGTACTTC.